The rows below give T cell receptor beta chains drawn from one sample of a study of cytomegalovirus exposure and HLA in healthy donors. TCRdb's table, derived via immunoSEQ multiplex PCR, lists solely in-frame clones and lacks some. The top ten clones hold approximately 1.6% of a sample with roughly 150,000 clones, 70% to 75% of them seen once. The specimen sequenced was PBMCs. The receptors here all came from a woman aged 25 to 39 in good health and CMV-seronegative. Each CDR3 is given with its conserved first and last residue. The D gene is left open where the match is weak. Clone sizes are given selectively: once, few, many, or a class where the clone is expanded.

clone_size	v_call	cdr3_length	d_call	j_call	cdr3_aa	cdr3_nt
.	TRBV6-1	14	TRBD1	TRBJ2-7	CASKARDRGYEQYF	TGTGCCAGCAAAGCCCGGGACAGGGGGTACGAGCAGTACTTC
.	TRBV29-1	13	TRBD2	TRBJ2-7	CSAGGSSGYEQYF	TGCAGCGCCGGCGGGAGTTCAGGCTACGAGCAGTACTTC
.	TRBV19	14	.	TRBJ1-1	CASHNRLQGTEAFF	TGTGCCAGTCACAACAGGCTCCAAGGCACTGAAGCTTTCTTT
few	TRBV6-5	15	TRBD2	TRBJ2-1	CASRRGRERYNEQFF	TGTGCCAGCAGACGAGGGCGGGAGCGCTACAATGAGCAGTTCTTC
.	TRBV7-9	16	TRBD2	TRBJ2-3	CASRGLAGGPKDTQYF	TGTGCCAGCAGGGGACTAGCGGGGGGGCCAAAAGATACGCAGTATTTT
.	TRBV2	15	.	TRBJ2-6	CASSGAYSGANVLTF	TGTGCCAGCAGTGGCGCCTACTCTGGGGCCAACGTCCTGACTTTC
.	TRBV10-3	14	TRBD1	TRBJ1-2	CAISESTGDYGYTF	TGTGCCATCAGTGAGTCGACAGGGGACTATGGCTACACCTTC
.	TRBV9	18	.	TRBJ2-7	CASSVDLGGASGAGEQYF	TGTGCCAGCAGCGTAGATCTTGGGGGGGCCTCTGGGGCGGGTGAGCAGTACTTC
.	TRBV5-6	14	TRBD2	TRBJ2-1	CASIPAGGYNEQFF	TGTGCCAGCATCCCAGCGGGGGGCTACAATGAGCAGTTCTTC
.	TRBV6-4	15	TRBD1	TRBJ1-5	CASSPQGGRNQPQHF	TGTGCCAGCAGCCCACAGGGGGGTCGCAATCAGCCCCAGCATTTT
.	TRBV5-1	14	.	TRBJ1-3	CASRWSRGENTIYF	TGCGCCAGCAGATGGAGCAGGGGAGAAAACACCATATATTTT
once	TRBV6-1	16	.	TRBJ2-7	CASSALWGQGTYEQYF	TGTGCCAGCAGTGCCCTTTGGGGCCAGGGGACCTACGAGCAGTACTTC
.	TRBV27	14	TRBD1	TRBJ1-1	CASSFSQGAHEAFF	TGTGCCAGCAGTTTCTCACAGGGGGCGCATGAAGCTTTCTTT
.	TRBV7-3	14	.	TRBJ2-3	CASSFRGGTDTQYF	TGTGCCAGCAGCTTCAGGGGGGGCACAGATACGCAGTATTTT
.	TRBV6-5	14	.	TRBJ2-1	CASSYSGALNEQFF	TGTGCCAGCAGTTACTCGGGGGCCCTCAATGAGCAGTTCTTC
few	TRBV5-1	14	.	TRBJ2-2	CASSFGDTTGELFF	TGCGCCAGCAGCTTCGGAGATACGACCGGGGAGCTGTTTTTT
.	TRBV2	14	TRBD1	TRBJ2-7	CASSSRTGLYEQYF	TGTGCCAGCAGCTCGCGGACAGGGCTCTACGAGCAGTACTTC
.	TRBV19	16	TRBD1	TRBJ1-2	CASSIGGQGLQGGYTF	TGTGCCAGTAGTATAGGAGGACAGGGGCTCCAAGGGGGCTACACCTTC
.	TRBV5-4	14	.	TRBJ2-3	CASSSRNRGDTQYF	TGTGCCAGCAGCTCCCGGAACCGGGGAGATACGCAGTATTTT
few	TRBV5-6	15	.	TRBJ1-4	CASSLFRGSGEKLFF	TGTGCCAGCAGCTTGTTCAGGGGCTCGGGTGAAAAACTGTTTTTT
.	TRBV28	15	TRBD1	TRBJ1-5	CASSYRDRGSQPQHF	TGTGCCAGCAGTTACCGGGACAGGGGGAGTCAGCCCCAGCATTTT
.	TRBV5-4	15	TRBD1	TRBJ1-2	CASSLAGGGFYGYTF	TGTGCCAGCAGCTTGGCAGGGGGTGGATTTTATGGCTACACCTTC
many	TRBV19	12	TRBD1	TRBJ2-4	CASSWDRGVQYF	TGTGCCAGTAGTTGGGACAGGGGGGTTCAGTACTTC
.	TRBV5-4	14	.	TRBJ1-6	CASSLDREYSPLHF	TGTGCCAGCAGCTTGGACAGGGAATATTCACCCCTCCACTTT
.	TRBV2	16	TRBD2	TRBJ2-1	CASKGLAGIPGGEQFF	TGTGCCAGCAAAGGGTTAGCGGGGATCCCCGGCGGCGAGCAGTTCTTC
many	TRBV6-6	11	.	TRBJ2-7	CASKRVSEQYF	TGTGCCAGCAAGCGGGTGTCCGAGCAGTACTTC
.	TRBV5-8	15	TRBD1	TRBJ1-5	CASTRDRGLSQPQHF	TGTGCCAGCACCCGGGACAGGGGGTTGAGTCAGCCCCAGCATTTT